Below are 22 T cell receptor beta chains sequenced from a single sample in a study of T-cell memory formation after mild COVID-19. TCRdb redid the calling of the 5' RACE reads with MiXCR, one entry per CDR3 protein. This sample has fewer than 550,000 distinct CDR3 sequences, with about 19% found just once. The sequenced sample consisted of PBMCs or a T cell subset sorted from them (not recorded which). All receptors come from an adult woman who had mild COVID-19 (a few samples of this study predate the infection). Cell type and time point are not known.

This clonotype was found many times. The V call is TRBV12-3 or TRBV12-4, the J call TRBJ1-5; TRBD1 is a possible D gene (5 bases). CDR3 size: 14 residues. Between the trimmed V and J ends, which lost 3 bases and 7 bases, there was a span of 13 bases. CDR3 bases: TGTGCCAGCAGTTTTGGGGGAAGGGGACAGCCCCAGCATTTT. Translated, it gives CASSFGGRGQPQHF.

CDR3 in amino acids: CASSTWTGAANYGYTF. As DNA, the CDR3 is TGCGCCAGCAGCACCTGGACAGGAGCGGCGAACTATGGCTACACCTTC. This rearrangement joins TRBV5-1 to TRBJ1-2; TRBD1 matches 7 bases. The CDR3 sequence is 16 residues long. J was trimmed by 2 bases and V by 4 bases; bases with no gene match: 11. Germline CDR1 SGHRS, CDR2 YFSETQ. Looking up the rest from reference TRBV5-1 and TRBJ1-2 gives the full variable domain: KAGVTQTPRYLIKTRGQQVTLSCSPISGHRSVSWYQQTPGQGLQFLFEYFSETQRNKGNFPGRFSGRQFSNSRSEMNVSTLELGDSALYLCASSTWTGAANYGYTFGSGTRLTVV.

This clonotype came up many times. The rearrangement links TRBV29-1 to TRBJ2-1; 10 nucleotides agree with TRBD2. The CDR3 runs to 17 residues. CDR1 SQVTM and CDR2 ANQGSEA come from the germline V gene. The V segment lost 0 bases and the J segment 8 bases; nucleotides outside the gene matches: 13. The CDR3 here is CSVEDDRSGGARDEQFF. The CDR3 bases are TGCAGCGTTGAAGATGACCGGAGCGGGGGGGCCCGGGATGAGCAGTTCTTC.

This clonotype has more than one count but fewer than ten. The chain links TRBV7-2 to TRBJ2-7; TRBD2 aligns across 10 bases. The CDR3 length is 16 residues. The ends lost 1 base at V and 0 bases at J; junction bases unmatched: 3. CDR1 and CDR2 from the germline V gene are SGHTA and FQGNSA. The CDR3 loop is CASSLDLAGASYEQYF. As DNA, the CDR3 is TGTGCCAGCAGCTTAGACCTAGCGGGAGCCTCCTACGAGCAGTACTTC.

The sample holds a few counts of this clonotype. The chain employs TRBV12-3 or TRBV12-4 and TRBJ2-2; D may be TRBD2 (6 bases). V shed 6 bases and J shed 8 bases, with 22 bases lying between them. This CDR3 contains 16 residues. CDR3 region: CASSPWRSGSLGELFF. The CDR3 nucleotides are TGTGCCAGCAGCCCCTGGAGAAGCGGGTCACTGGGGGAGCTGTTTTTT.

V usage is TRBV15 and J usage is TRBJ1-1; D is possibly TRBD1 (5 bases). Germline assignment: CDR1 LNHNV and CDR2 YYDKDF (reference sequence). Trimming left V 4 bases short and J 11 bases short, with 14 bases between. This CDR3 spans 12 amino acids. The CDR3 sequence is CATSTGYVQAFF. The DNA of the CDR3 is TGTGCCACCAGCACAGGGTATGTGCAGGCTTTCTTT.

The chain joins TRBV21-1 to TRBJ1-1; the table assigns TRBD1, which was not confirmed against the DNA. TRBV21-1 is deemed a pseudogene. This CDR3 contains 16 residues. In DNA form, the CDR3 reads TGTGCCAGCAGCAATACGGCCTCCTGTCCGAACACTGAAGCTTTCTTT. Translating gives CASSNTASCPNTEAFF.

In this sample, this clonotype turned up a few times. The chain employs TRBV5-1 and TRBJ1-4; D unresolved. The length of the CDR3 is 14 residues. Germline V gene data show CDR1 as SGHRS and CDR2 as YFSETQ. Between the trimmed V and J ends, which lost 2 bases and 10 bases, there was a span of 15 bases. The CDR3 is CASSLDDGGGKLFF. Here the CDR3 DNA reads TGCGCCAGCAGCTTAGATGACGGCGGCGGAAAACTGTTTTTT.

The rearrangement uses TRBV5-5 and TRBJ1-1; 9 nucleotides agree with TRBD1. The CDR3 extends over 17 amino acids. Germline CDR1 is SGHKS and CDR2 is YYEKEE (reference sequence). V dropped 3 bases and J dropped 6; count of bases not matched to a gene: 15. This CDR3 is CASSSARDRVVGAEAFF. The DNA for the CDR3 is TGTGCCAGCAGCTCAGCCCGGGACAGGGTTGTCGGCGCTGAAGCTTTCTTT.

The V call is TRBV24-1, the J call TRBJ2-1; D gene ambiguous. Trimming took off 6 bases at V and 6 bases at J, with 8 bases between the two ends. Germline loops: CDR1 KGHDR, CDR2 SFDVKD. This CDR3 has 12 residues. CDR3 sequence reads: CATSRLSNEQFF. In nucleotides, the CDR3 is TGTGCCACCAGTAGACTGTCCAATGAGCAGTTCTTC.

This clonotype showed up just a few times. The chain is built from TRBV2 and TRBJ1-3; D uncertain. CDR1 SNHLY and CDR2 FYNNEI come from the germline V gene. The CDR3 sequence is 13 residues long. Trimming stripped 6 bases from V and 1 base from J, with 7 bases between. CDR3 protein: CASRFLSGNTIYF. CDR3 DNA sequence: TGTGCCAGCAGATTTCTATCTGGAAACACCATATATTTT.

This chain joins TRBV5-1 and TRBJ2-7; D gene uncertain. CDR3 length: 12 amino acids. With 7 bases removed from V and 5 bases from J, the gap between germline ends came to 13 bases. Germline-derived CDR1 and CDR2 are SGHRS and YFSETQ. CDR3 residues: CASRKSDHEQYF. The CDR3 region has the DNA TGCGCCAGCCGGAAGTCCGACCACGAGCAGTACTTC.

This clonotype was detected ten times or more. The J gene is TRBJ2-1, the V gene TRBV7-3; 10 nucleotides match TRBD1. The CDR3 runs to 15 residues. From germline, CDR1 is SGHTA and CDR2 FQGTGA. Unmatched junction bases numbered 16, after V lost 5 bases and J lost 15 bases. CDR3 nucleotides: TGTGCCAGCAGCAAGACAGGGGGCTCAGCGGGAGTGGTGTTCTTC. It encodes CASSKTGGSAGVVFF.

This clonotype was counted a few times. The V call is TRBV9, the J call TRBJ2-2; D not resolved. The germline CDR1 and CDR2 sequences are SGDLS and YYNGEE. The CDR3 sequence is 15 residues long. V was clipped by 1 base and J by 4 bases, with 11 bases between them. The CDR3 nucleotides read TGTGCCAGCAGCGTAAGTTCGGAAATCACCGGGGAGCTGTTTTTT. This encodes CASSVSSEITGELFF.

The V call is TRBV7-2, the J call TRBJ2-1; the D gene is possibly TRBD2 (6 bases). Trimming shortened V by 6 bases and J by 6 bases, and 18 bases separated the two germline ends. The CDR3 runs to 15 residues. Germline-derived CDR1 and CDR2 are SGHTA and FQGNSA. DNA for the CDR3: TGTGCCAGCAGTTTTGGCCGGGACTTTTTCAATGAGCAGTTCTTC. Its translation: CASSFGRDFFNEQFF.

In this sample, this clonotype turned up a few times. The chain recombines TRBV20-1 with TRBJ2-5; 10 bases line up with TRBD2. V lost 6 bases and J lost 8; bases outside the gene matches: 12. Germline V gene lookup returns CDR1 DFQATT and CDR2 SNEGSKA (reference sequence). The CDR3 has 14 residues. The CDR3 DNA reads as TGCAGTGCCTCCCGGACTAGCGGACCCCAAACCCAGTACTTC. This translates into CSASRTSGPQTQYF.

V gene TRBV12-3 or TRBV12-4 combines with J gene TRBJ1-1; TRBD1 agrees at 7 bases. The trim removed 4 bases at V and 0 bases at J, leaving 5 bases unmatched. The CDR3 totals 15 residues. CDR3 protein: CASSSTGSLNTEAFF. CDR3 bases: TGTGCCAGCAGTTCGACAGGGAGTTTGAACACTGAAGCTTTCTTT.

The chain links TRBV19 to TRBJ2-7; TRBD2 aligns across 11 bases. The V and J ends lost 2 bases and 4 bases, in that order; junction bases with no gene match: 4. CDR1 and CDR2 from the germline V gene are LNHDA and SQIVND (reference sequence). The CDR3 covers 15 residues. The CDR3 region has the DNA TGTGCCAGTAGTATACGGGGACTAGCGGCTTACGAGCAGTACTTC. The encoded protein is CASSIRGLAAYEQYF.

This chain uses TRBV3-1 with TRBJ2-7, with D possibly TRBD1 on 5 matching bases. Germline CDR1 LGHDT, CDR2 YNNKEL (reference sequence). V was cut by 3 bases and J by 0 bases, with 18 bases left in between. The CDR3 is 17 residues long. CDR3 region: CASSQGRYSLPSYEQYF. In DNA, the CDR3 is TGTGCCAGCAGCCAGGGGCGGTACAGTCTTCCCTCCTACGAGCAGTACTTC.

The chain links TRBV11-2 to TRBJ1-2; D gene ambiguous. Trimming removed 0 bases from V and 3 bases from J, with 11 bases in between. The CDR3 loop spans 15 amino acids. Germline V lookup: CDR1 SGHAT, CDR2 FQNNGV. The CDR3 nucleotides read TGTGCCAGCAGCTTAGAATCTGGGTCCCACTATGGCTACACCTTC. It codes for CASSLESGSHYGYTF.

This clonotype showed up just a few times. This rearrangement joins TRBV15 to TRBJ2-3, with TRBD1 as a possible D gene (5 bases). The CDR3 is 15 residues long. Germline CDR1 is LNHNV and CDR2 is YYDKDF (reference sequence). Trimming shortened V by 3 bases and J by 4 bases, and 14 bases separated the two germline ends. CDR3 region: CATSSKRGEADTQYF. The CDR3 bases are TGTGCCACCAGCAGCAAAAGGGGCGAGGCAGATACGCAGTATTTT. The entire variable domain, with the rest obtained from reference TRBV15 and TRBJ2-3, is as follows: DAMVIQNPRYQVTQFGKPVTLSCSQTLNHNVMYWYQQKSSQAPKLLFHYYDKDFNNEADTPDNFQSRRPNTSFCFLDIRSPGLGDTAMYLCATSSKRGEADTQYFGPGTRLTVL.

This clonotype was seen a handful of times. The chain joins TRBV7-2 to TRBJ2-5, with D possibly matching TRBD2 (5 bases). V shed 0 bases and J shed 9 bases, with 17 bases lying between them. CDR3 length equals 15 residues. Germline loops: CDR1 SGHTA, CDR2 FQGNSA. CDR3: CASSLARLASVAQYF. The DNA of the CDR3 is TGTGCCAGCAGCTTAGCCAGGCTAGCATCGGTAGCCCAGTACTTC.